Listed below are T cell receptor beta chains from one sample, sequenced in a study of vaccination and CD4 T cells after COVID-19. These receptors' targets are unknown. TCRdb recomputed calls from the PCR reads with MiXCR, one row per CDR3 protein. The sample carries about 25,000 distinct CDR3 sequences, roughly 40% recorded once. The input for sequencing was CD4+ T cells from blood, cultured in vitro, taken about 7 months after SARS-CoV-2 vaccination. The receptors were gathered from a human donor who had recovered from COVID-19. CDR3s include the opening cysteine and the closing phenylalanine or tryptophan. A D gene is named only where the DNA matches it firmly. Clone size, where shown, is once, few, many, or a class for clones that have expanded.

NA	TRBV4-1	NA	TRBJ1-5	TGCGCCAGCAGCCTTCGCGTGGGGGCGGAGGCCAATCAGCCCCAGCATTTT	CASSLRVGAEANQPQHF
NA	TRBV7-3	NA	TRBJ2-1	TGTGCCAGCAGCTTAAGGGCCCCCCCCGGGTTCCACAATGAGCAGTTCTTC	CASSLRAPPGFHNEQFF
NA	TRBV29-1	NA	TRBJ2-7	TGCAGCGTTGTCAAGGACTACGAGCAGTACTTC	CSVVKDYEQYF
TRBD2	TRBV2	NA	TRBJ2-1	TGTGCCAGCACCGGGACTAGCGGGAGCGTTGAGCAGTTCTTC	CASTGTSGSVEQFF
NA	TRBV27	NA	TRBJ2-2	TGTGCCAGCAGAACAACCCCTGGGGAGCTGTTTTTT	CASRTTPGELFF
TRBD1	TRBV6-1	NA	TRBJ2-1	TGTGCCAGCAATAAGGGGGCTAGAATCTACAATGAGCAGTTCTTC	CASNKGARIYNEQFF
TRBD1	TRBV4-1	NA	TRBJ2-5	TGCGCCAGCAGCCCAGGGGAGACAGGGCTACAAGAGACCCAGTACTTC	CASSPGETGLQETQYF
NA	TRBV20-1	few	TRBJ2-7	TGCAGTGCTAGAGCTTCTTTAGGGACCTCCTACGAGCAGTACTTC	CSARASLGTSYEQYF
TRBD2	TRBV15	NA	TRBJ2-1	TGTGCCACCAGCAGAGATCCCAGCGGGAGCATCAATGAGCAGTTCTTC	CATSRDPSGSINEQFF
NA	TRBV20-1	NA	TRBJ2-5	TGCAGTGCTCTAACAGAGTACCAAGAGACCCAGTACTTC	CSALTEYQETQYF
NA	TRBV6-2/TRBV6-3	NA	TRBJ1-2	TGTGCCAGCAGTTTCCTTGGACAGTCCGGCGGCTACACCTTC	CASSFLGQSGGYTF
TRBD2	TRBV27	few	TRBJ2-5	TGTGCCAGTGCGGGGGGAGTTGGTGAGACCCAGTACTTC	CASAGGVGETQYF
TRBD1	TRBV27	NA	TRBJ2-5	TGTGCCAGCAGTCATCCAGGGACAGGGATCCAAGAGACCCAGTACTTC	CASSHPGTGIQETQYF
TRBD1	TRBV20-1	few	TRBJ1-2	TGCAGTGCTAGAGAGAGGACAGGGGATGGCTACACCTTC	CSARERTGDGYTF
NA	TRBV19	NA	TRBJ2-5	TGTGCCAGTAGTGGAGAAGGGGCGGGTGGGGAGACCCAGTACTTC	CASSGEGAGGETQYF
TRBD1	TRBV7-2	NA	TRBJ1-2	TGTGCCAGCAGCGCCCGACAGGGCCGTGGCTACACCTTC	CASSARQGRGYTF
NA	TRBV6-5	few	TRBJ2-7	TGTGCCAGCAGTTACTCGGGCAGGGTGGCCTACGAGCAGTACTTC	CASSYSGRVAYEQYF
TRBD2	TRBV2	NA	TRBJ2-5	TGTGCCAGCCGCCGGACTAGCGGAGATCAAGAGACCCAGTACTTC	CASRRTSGDQETQYF
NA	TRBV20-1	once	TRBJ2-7	TGCAGTGCTAACCCTATGGGGGTGAGGGAGCAGTACTTC	CSANPMGVREQYF
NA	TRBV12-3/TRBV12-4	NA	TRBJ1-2	TGTGCCAGCAGGGAGACCGGGGACTATGGCTACACCTTC	CASRETGDYGYTF
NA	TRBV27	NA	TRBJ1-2	TGTGCCAGCAGTTTAGGGACAAACTATGGCTACACCTTC	CASSLGTNYGYTF
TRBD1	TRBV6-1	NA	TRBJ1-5	TGTGCCAGCAGATTGAGACAGGGGCATCAGCCCCAGCATTTT	CASRLRQGHQPQHF
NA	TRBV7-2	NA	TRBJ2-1	TGTGCCAGCAGCTTTACTCGGGTGGAGCAGTTCTTC	CASSFTRVEQFF
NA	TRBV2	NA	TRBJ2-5	TGTGCCAGCGGGGGGGCACAGCAAGAGACCCAGTACTTC	CASGGAQQETQYF
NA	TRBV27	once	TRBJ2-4	TGTGCCAGCAGTTTAGGACCTCCCGTCCAAAACATTCAGTACTTC	CASSLGPPVQNIQYF
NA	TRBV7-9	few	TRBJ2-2	TGTGCCAGCAGCTTAGCGCTGAGGACAGCGAACACCGGGGAGCTGTTTTTT	CASSLALRTANTGELFF
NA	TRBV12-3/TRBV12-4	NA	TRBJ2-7	TGTGCCAGCAGTCTACAACAGGGCTGGTACGAGCAGTACTTC	CASSLQQGWYEQYF
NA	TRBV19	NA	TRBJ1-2	TGTGCCAGTAGTATAGATCGGCAGGTAAACTATGGCTACACCTTC	CASSIDRQVNYGYTF
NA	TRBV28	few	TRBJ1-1	TGTGCCAGCAGTCCAATCAGGGGAACTGAAGCTTTCTTT	CASSPIRGTEAFF
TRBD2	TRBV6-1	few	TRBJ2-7	TGTGCCAGCAGTGCCGGACTAGCGGGAGTATTCTACGAGCAGTACTTC	CASSAGLAGVFYEQYF
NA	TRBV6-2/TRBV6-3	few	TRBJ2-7	TGTGCCAGCAGTTTATTGGGGGGCTTGTACGAGCAGTACTTC	CASSLLGGLYEQYF
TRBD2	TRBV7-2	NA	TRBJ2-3	TGTGCCAGCAGCTTAGGTAGCGGGAGAGGGGCAGATACGCAGTATTTT	CASSLGSGRGADTQYF
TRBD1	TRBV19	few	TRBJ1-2	TGTGCCAGTACCGCGACAGGGGTCTATGGCTACACCTTC	CASTATGVYGYTF
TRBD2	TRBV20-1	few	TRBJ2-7	TGCAGTGTCCAGGCCACTAGCGGGATTTACGAGCAGTACTTC	CSVQATSGIYEQYF
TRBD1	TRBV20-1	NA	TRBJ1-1	TGCAGTGCGAGGGACAGCTTAAACACTGAAGCTTTCTTT	CSARDSLNTEAFF
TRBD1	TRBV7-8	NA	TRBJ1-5	TGTGCCAGCGGACCGGGACAGGGAGGTCAGCCCCAGCATTTT	CASGPGQGGQPQHF
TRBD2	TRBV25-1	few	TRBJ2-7	TGTGCCAGCAGGAGGCTAGCGGGAAGGGGCGAGCAGTACTTC	CASRRLAGRGEQYF
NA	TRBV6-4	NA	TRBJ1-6	TGTGCCAGCAGTGTAGAGTCTAATTCACCCCTCCACTTT	CASSVESNSPLHF
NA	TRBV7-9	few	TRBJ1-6	TGTGCCAGCGTGCAGGAGAGCTCCGCCAACTCCTATAATTCACCCCTCCACTTT	CASVQESSANSYNSPLHF
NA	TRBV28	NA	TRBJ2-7	TGTGCCAGCCCGCCGTTGGGTAGCTCCTACGAGCAGTACTTC	CASPPLGSSYEQYF
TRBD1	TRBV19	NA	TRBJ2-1	TGTGCCAGTAGGACCAAGACAGGGTACAATGAGCAGTTCTTC	CASRTKTGYNEQFF
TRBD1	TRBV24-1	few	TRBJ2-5	TGTGCCACCAGTGACCCGGGACAGGGGGCGCGAGAGACCCAGTACTTC	CATSDPGQGARETQYF
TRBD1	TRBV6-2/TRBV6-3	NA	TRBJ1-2	TGTGCCAGCAGTTCACCGGGACAGGGGGGGAGGAGCTACACCTTC	CASSSPGQGGRSYTF
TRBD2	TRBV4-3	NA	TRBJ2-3	TGCGCCAGCAGCCATGGAGCGGGAGGGTCAGATACGCAGTATTTT	CASSHGAGGSDTQYF
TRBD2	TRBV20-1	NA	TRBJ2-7	TGCAGTGCCGTACCGGGACTAGCTTACGAGCAGTACTTC	CSAVPGLAYEQYF
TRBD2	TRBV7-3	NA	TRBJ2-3	TGTGCCAGCAGCCCAAGGACTAGCGGTTCGGCAGATACGCAGTATTTT	CASSPRTSGSADTQYF
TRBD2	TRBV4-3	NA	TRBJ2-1	TGCGCCAGCTCGTCGGCTAGCGGATACAATGAGCAGTTCTTC	CASSSASGYNEQFF
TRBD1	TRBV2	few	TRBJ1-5	TGTGCCAGCACAGGGGGGGTTCAGCCCCAGCATTTT	CASTGGVQPQHF